The sequence of this TCR beta chain was determined in a study of blood T cell repertoires in COVID-19. Per the original methods: Reference gene primer amplification gave nucleated cell count estimates. The data were produced by immunoSEQ multiplex PCR, yet TCRdb's version contains in-frame clones alone and is incomplete. That table gives V, J and clone size, and the DNA gave D and trimming. The sample lists approximately 80,000 clones; roughly 83% were seen once. V gave up 5 bases and J gave up 0 bases; unmatched junction bases: 7. The CDR3 consists of 15 residues. CDR1 and CDR2 (germline): MDHEN, SYDVKM.

The clonotype was recovered from a man aged 50 to 59 with active COVID-19. The chain employs TRBV28 and TRBJ2-7; 7 bases agree with TRBD1. The sequencing sample was made of peripheral blood. CDR3 region: CASSKTGTVSYEQYF. CDR3 DNA: TGTGCCAGCAGTAAGACCGGGACAGTCTCCTACGAGCAGTACTTC.